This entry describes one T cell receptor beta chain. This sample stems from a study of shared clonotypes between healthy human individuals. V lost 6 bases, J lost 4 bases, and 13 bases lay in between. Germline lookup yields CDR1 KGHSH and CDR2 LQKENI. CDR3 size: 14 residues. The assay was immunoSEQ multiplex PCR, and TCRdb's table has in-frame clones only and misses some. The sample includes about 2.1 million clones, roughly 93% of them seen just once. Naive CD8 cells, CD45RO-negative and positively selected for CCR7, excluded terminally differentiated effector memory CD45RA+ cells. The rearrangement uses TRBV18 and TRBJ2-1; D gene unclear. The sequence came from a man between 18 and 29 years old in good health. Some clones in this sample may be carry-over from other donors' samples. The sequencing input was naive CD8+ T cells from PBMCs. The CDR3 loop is CASSPGSRYNEQFF. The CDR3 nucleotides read TGTGCCAGCTCGCCTGGGTCTCGATACAATGAGCAGTTCTTC. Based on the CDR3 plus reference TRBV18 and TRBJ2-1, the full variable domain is NAGVMQNPRHLVRRRGQEARLRCSPMKGHSHVYWYRQLPEEGLKFMVYLQKENIIDESGMPKERFSAEFPKEGPSILRIQQVVRGDSAAYFCASSPGSRYNEQFFGPGTRLTVL.